The present T cell receptor (beta chain) was sequenced within a study of T cells in Graves' hyperthyroidism and ophthalmopathy (dated by TCRdb to between 2018 and 2021). Context from the whole study: Peripheral blood was collected at initial diagnosis, before any treatment. The study also compared thyroid tissue and blood T-cell repertoires from roughly six Graves' hyperthyroidism patients. The paper reports TCR Vbeta CDR3 sequencing of more than 120 peripheral blood samples: 43 ophthalmopathy, roughly 74 hyperthyroidism and around 17 progressor patients. Prospective prediction of ophthalmopathy was tested in an independent validation cohort of approximately 18 hyperthyroidism patients and approximately 17 patients who later progressed to ophthalmopathy. After blood sampling, hyperthyroidism patients were treated with methimazole at a starting dose of 30 mg daily, and ophthalmopathy patients were treated with high-dose intravenous methylprednisolone. A discovery cohort of roughly 100 patients, approximately 45 with Graves' ophthalmopathy and 57 with stable Graves' hyperthyroidism, was used to find distinguishing TCR V-J signatures. The approximately 100 discovery patients were divided at random into training and test sets in a 7:3 ratio.

A distance of 15 bases separates the germline ends of V and J, which lose 5 bases and 1 base respectively. Counted from cysteine to phenylalanine, this CDR3 has 15 amino acids. The sequence is cut down to CDR3 DNA, 45 bases in frame from base 1. The germline V gene sets CDR1 to MNHEY and CDR2 to SVGEGT. Overall results and qualifications from the work: A 13 V-J signature model separated ophthalmopathy from stable hyperthyroidism, with about 90% sensitivity and approximately 81% specificity in cross-validation and 80%/75% in testing. In validation, the model predicted progression to ophthalmopathy a median of about 5.9 months before onset, with about 64% sensitivity and 72.22% specificity. Sample size was not statistically predetermined, and blinding of investigators to group allocation was not performed. Most expanded thyroid clonotypes (frequency above 0.001) were also detected in blood, suggesting blood repertoires may reflect thyroid immune responses.

Moderately to severely active disease, a Clinical Activity Score of at least 3, a NOSPECS grade of at least 4, and a duration under 3 months were present in ophthalmopathy patients. Patients with uncontrolled infections, other autoimmune diseases, pregnancy or lactation were excluded. Clinical symptoms, serum thyroxine and TRAb, thyroid ultrasound, and orbital computed tomography formed the basis for the diagnoses. Ficoll-Paque density gradient centrifugation was used to isolate PBMCs from 8.5 to 10 ml of fresh peripheral blood. Total RNA was extracted using Trizol reagent, and RNA quality was assessed on an Agilent 2100 Bioanalyzer. There are a few counts of this clonotype. Its antigen target is currently unknown. Base qualities are not provided; no much larger clone lies one nucleotide away. TCR beta CDR3 regions were amplified from RNA transcripts. The first round of RT-PCR for the TCR CDR3 was performed with the HTBI primer set and the Qiagen OneStep RT-PCR kit. Libraries were constructed in a second round of multiplex PCR, after which size selection and purification were carried out. Libraries were sequenced paired-end with 100 bp reads on an Illumina HiSeq2000. In the source study's methods: SOAPnuke was used to process the raw data, throwing out any read that contained adapters or uncalled bases, had a mean Phred below 15, or lacked an exact constant-primer or identifier match. COPE v1.2.5 was used to merge high-quality paired reads, and clonotypes were defined as unique nucleotide sequences. Clonotypes were aligned to IMGT TRBV, TRBD and TRBJ reference segments using MiTCR v1.1. Only V-J combinations with frequency above 0.0001, covering 99% to 99.2% of repertoires, were analysed. A TCS score was defined as the ratio between F50 (clonal expansion) and ExV (chaos), using BLOSUM62-based TCRdist between CDR3 peptides within each V-J. Welch's t-statistics and random forest reduced just over 500 V-J features to under 15, which were used in a naive Bayes classifier (R e1071). Thyroid-blood repertoire similarity was quantified with the Morisita-Horn index. TCRdb reprocessing: public reads trimmed at Q25 with fastp, clones called with MiXCR, in-frame beta chains kept. When rows share a CDR3 protein, they turn into one entry using the most common DNA and genes. TCRdb's processing, not the authors' own work, is the source of the V and J calls. The sample data list around 610,000 distinct CDR3 sequences, and 14% to 15% of these were observed just once. Around 4.1% of the sample goes to the ten largest clones.

The sequenced material came from blood. The TCR sequence derives from a woman aged 40 to 50 with Graves' ophthalmopathy. The chain links TRBV6-2 or TRBV6-3 with TRBJ2-7; the D gene is perhaps TRBD1, from 6 matching bases. The DNA sequence is given as TGTGCCAGCAGTCCAATGGACAGCGGATCCTACGAGCAGTACTTC. The resulting protein is CASSPMDSGSYEQYF.